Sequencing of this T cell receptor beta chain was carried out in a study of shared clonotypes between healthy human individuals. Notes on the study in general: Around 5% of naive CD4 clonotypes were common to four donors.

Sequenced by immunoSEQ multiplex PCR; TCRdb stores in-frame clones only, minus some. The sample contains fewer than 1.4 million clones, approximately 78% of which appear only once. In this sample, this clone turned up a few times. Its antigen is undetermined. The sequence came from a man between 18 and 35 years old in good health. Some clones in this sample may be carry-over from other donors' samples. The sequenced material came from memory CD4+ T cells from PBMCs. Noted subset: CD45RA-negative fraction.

In nucleotides, the CDR3 is TGTGCCAGCAGGGGAGGGCGGCACGAGCAGTACTTC. Protein sequence: CASRGGRHEQYF. This chain joins TRBV6-5 and TRBJ2-7, with TRBD2 matching over 7 bases. The junction had 4 bases not matched to a gene; V was cut back by 6 bases and J by 5 bases. The length of the CDR3 is 12 residues. The germline V gene encodes CDR1 MNHEY and CDR2 SVGAGI.